What follows are 17 T cell receptor beta chains derived from one specimen sequenced in a study of cytomegalovirus exposure and HLA in healthy donors. 13 Jbeta primers and 60 Vbeta primers were used for the PCR. TCRdb's copy holds only in-frame clones and misses some; the assay was immunoSEQ multiplex PCR. The sample carries 150,000 to 200,000 clones, 70% to 85% recorded once. The sequenced sample was PBMCs. These TCRs come from a man aged 40-49 years in good health and CMV-seropositive.

This clone was detected a few times. The gene calls are TRBV5-1 and TRBJ2-5; 11 positions match TRBD1. The CDR3 contains 16 residues. Trimming at V came to 5 bases and at J to 0 bases, leaving 6 bases not matched to a gene. CDR1 and CDR2 (germline): SGHRS, YFSETQ. The CDR3 protein is CASSSGTGGYQETQYF. The CDR3 DNA sequence: TGCGCCAGCAGTTCCGGGACAGGGGGTTACCAAGAGACCCAGTACTTC.

This clone was seen only a few times. CDR3 sequence: CASSETGRNEQFF. CDR3 sequence (DNA): TGTGCCAGCAGTGAAACGGGTCGAAATGAGCAGTTCTTC. The chain couples TRBV25-1 to TRBJ2-1; D gene unclear. CDR3 length: 13 residues. Germline lookup yields CDR1 MGHDK and CDR2 SYGVNS. V was pared by 2 bases and J by 7 bases, with 9 bases between.

The rearrangement uses TRBV21-1 and TRBJ1-2; the table's D gene call, TRBD1, was not cross checked with the DNA. TRBV21-1 is described as a pseudogene. The length of the CDR3 is 17 residues. CDR3 DNA sequence: TGTGCCAGCACCCGCCAACAAACAGGGTCTGATAACTATGGCTACACCTTC. Translation: CASTRQQTGSDNYGYTF.

This clone was seen once. The chain recombines TRBV10-1 with TRBJ2-1, with 11 positions matching TRBD1. CDR1 WNHNN and CDR2 SYGVQD come from the germline V gene (reference sequence). The ends lost 5 bases at V and 8 bases at J; junction bases unmatched: 8. This CDR3 contains 15 residues. CDR3 protein: CASSQGQGAWDEQFF. DNA of the CDR3: TGCGCCAGCAGTCAAGGACAGGGGGCATGGGATGAGCAGTTCTTC.

The rearrangement uses TRBV7-8 and TRBJ1-5, with 11 bases fitting TRBD1. Germline loops: CDR1 SGHVS, CDR2 FQNEAQ. CDR3 length: 15 residues. V lost 1 base and J lost 6; bases outside the gene matches: 2. The CDR3 reads CASSLEGTGGQPQHF. CDR3 nucleotides: TGTGCCAGCAGCTTAGAGGGGACAGGGGGTCAGCCCCAGCATTTT.

The CDR3 here is CASSMASAMNTEAFF. The CDR3 nucleotides read TGTGCCAGCTCAATGGCAAGTGCAATGAACACTGAAGCTTTCTTT. This chain uses TRBV18 with TRBJ1-1; no clear D gene. Germline values: CDR1 KGHSH, CDR2 LQKENI. The V and J ends lost 5 bases and 0 bases respectively, with 13 bases between them. There are 15 residues in the CDR3.

The chain employs TRBV5-1 and TRBJ2-3; 8 bases map to TRBD1. Trimming at V came to 4 bases and at J to 3 bases, leaving 4 bases not matched to a gene. There are 14 residues in the CDR3. The germline CDR1 and CDR2 sequences are SGHRS and YFSETQ. In nucleotides, the CDR3 is TGCGCCAGCAGCGGTCAGGGGGCAACAGATACGCAGTATTTT. Protein product: CASSGQGATDTQYF. The whole variable domain, remainder taken from reference TRBV5-1 and TRBJ2-3, is KAGVTQTPRYLIKTRGQQVTLSCSPISGHRSVSWYQQTPGQGLQFLFEYFSETQRNKGNFPGRFSGRQFSNSRSEMNVSTLELGDSALYLCASSGQGATDTQYFGPGTRLTVL.

This clone came up once. This rearrangement joins TRBV11-3 to TRBJ1-5; possibly TRBD1 for D (6 bases). V lost 6 bases and J lost 7, with 16 bases in between. Germline CDR1 reads SGHNT; CDR2 reads YENEEA. This CDR3 contains 14 residues. The CDR3 loop reads CASSLRGTGQPQHF. CDR3 DNA sequence: TGTGCCAGCAGTCTGAGGGGGACGGGCCAGCCCCAGCATTTT.

This chain connects TRBV5-1 to TRBJ2-1; D is undetermined. CDR1 and CDR2 from the germline V gene are SGHRS and YFSETQ. V dropped 4 bases and J dropped 0 bases, with 11 bases sitting between them. This CDR3 contains 15 residues. The CDR3: CASSATGSSYNEQFF. In nucleotides, the CDR3 is TGCGCCAGCAGCGCGACTGGTAGCTCCTACAATGAGCAGTTCTTC.

The chain joins TRBV18 to TRBJ1-3; D gene ambiguous. With 0 bases removed from V and 0 bases from J, the gap between germline ends came to 6 bases. Germline V CDR1 and CDR2: KGHSH, LQKENI. The length of the CDR3 is 15 residues. The CDR3 nucleotides read TGTGCCAGCTCACCACCGGGCAGCTCTGGAAACACCATATATTTT. It is translated as CASSPPGSSGNTIYF.

The V call is TRBV28, the J call TRBJ2-7; 7 positions match TRBD2. The CDR3 consists of 15 residues. V was pared by 6 bases and J by 2 bases, with 10 bases of the junction left unmatched. The germline V gene has CDR1 MDHEN and CDR2 SYDVKM. The CDR3, as DNA: TGTGCCAGCAGCTCGGACGGGGGGAGTCCCTACGAGCAGTACTTC. As protein: CASSSDGGSPYEQYF.

V gene TRBV4-1 combines with J gene TRBJ1-1; the match to TRBD1 covers 8 bases. Germline V CDR1 and CDR2: MGHRA, YSYEKL. The CDR3 is 17 amino acids. V trimming: 2 bases; J trimming: 4 bases; junction bases outside the gene matches: 12. CDR3 amino acids: CASSQLTGQGSGTEAFF. The CDR3 nucleotides read TGCGCCAGCAGCCAACTCACAGGACAGGGCAGTGGCACTGAAGCTTTCTTT.

This rearrangement joins TRBV19 to TRBJ1-5; D unclear. CDR3 length: 14 residues. CDR1 is LNHDA and CDR2 is SQIVND in the germline V gene (reference sequence). V was pared by 1 base and J by 6 bases, with 10 bases between. The chain's CDR3 is CASSIGYLSQPQHF. The CDR3 bases are TGTGCCAGTAGTATAGGGTACCTGAGTCAGCCCCAGCATTTT.

The chain couples TRBV5-5 to TRBJ2-5, with D possibly TRBD1 on 5 matching bases. V gave up 6 bases and J gave up 3 bases, with 12 bases separating them. The CDR3 is 13 amino acids. The V gene's germline CDR1 is SGHKS and CDR2 YYEKEE (reference sequence). The CDR3 DNA is TGTGCCAGCAAAGGGGTGGGGAAAGAGACCCAGTACTTC. Translating it yields CASKGVGKETQYF. The full variable domain, rest sourced from reference TRBV5-5 and TRBJ2-5, is DAGVTQSPTHLIKTRGQQVTLRCSPISGHKSVSWYQQVLGQGPQFIFQYYEKEERGRGNFPDRFSARQFPNYSSELNVNALLLGDSALYLCASKGVGKETQYFGPGTRLLVL.

This rearrangement joins TRBV9 to TRBJ2-3; 7 bases are shared with TRBD2. Losses at the gene ends were 3 bases for V and 4 bases for J; bases not matched to a gene: 5. The CDR3 has 14 amino acids. CDR1 and CDR2 from the germline V gene are SGDLS and YYNGEE. CDR3: CASSDSGVADTQYF. CDR3 coding DNA: TGTGCCAGCAGCGACAGCGGGGTGGCAGATACGCAGTATTTT. The whole variable domain, remainder taken from reference TRBV9 and TRBJ2-3, is DSGVTQTPKHLITATGQRVTLRCSPRSGDLSVYWYQQSLDQGLQFLIQYYNGEERAKGNILERFSAQQFPDLHSELNLSSLELGDSALYFCASSDSGVADTQYFGPGTRLTVL.

The rearrangement joins TRBV7-2 to TRBJ2-7, with a tentative D call TRBD2 (7 bases). This CDR3 spans 15 amino acids. V lost 1 base to trimming and J lost 3 bases, with 13 bases between them. Germline V gene data show CDR1 as SGHTA and CDR2 as FQGNSA. Here the CDR3 reads CASSLVGGGGYEQYF. DNA for the CDR3: TGTGCCAGCAGCTTAGTCGGAGGGGGGGGCTACGAGCAGTACTTC.

V is TRBV5-1 and J is TRBJ2-5; 8 bases are shared with TRBD2. V lost 1 base and J lost 5; bases outside the gene matches: 10. The CDR3 covers 16 residues. The germline V gene has CDR1 SGHRS and CDR2 YFSETQ. In nucleotides, the CDR3 is TGCGCCAGCAGCTTGTACGGCGGGGGGCCGTGGGAGACCCAGTACTTC. Its translation: CASSLYGGGPWETQYF.